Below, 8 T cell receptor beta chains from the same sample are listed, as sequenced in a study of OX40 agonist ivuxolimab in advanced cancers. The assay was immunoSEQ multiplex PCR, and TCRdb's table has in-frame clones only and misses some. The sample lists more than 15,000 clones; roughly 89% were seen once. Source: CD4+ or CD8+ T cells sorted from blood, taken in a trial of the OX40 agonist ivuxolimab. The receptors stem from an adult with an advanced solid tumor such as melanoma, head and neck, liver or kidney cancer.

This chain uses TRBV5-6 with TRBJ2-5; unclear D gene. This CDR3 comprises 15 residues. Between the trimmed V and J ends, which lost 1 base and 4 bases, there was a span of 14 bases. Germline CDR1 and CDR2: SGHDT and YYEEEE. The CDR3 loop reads CASSLIGGSGETQYF. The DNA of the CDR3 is TGTGCCAGCAGCTTGATCGGCGGCAGTGGAGAGACCCAGTACTTC. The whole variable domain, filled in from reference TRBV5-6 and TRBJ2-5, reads DAGVTQSPTHLIKTRGQQVTLRCSPKSGHDTVSWYQQALGQGPQFIFQYYEEEERQRGNFPDRFSGHQFPNYSSELNVNALLLGDSALYLCASSLIGGSGETQYFGPGTRLLVL.

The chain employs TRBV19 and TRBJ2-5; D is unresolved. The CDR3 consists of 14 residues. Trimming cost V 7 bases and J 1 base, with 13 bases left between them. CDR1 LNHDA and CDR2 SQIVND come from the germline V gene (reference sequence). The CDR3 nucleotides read TGTGCCAGTATCGGGCCGGGCAGCCAAGAGACCCAGTACTTC. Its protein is CASIGPGSQETQYF.

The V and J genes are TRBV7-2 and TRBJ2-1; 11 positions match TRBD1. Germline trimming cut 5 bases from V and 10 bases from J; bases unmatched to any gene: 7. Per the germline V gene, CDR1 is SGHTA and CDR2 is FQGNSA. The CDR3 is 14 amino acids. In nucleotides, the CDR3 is TGTGCCAGCAGCCCGGACAGGGGGCTGCGGGAGCAGTTCTTC. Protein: CASSPDRGLREQFF.

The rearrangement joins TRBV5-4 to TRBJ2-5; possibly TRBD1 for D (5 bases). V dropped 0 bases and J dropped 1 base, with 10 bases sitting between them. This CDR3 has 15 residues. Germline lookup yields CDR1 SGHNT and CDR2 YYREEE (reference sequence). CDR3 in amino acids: CASSLVGRAQETQYF. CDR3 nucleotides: TGTGCCAGCAGCTTGGTAGGCAGGGCCCAAGAGACCCAGTACTTC.

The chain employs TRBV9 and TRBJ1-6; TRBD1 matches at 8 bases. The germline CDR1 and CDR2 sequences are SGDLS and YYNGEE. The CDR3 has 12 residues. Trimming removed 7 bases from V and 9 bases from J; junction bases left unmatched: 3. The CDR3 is CASGQGLSPLHF. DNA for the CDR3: TGTGCCAGCGGACAGGGTCTTTCACCCCTCCACTTT.

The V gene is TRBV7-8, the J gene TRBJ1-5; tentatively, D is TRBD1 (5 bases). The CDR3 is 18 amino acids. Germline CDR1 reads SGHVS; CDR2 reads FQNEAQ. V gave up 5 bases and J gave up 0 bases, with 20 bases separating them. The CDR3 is CASSPVGARDYSNQPQHF. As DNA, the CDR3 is TGTGCCAGCAGCCCGGTTGGGGCCAGGGACTATAGCAATCAGCCCCAGCATTTT.

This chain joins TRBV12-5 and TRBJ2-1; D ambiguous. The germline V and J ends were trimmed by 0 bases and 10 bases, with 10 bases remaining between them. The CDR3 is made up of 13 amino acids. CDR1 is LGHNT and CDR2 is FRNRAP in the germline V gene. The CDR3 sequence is CASGLVSVQEQFF. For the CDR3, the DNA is TGTGCTAGTGGTTTGGTATCCGTCCAGGAGCAGTTCTTC.

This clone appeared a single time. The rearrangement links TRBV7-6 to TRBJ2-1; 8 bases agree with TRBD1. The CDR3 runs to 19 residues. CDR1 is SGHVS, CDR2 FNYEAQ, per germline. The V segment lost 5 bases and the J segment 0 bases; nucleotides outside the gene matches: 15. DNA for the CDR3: TGTGCCAGCAGCCCAACCGGGACAGGCGCCAAAATCTCCTACAATGAGCAGTTCTTC. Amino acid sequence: CASSPTGTGAKISYNEQFF.